The clone carrying this T cell receptor (beta chain) was picked up one time. The target antigen is unknown. V shed 4 bases, J shed 5 bases, and the junction held 6 bases outside the gene matches. The CDR3 spans 13 residues. Germline V lookup: CDR1 SGHRS, CDR2 YFSETQ. The data originate from a study of post-analysis software for immune sequencing data. On the study more broadly: Included courses were relapsing-remitting and secondary progressive multiple sclerosis; progressive-relapsing multiple sclerosis was also included. Study conclusions and caveats: Patients showed TRBV5-6, TRBV5-1 and TRBV20-1 among five TRBV segments more frequent than in controls. Multiple sclerosis patients showed significantly lower normalized Chao1 diversity than controls did.

Incorporated into the TCR beta cDNA libraries were unique molecular identifiers, which served to reduce PCR and sequencing biases. About 500,000 cDNA molecules were obtained per 1 to 10 million input T cells. TCRdb reanalysed the PCR reads using MiXCR and keeps one entry per CDR3 protein. This table has about 200,000 distinct CDR3 sequences, roughly 28% appearing once. Sequenced input: blood. The J gene is TRBJ2-7, the V gene TRBV5-1; 7 bases align to TRBD1. The clonotype originates from a girl aged 2 to 17 with multiple sclerosis. CDR3 amino acids: CASSPGQVNEQYF. The CDR3 DNA reads as TGCGCCAGCAGCCCTGGACAGGTCAACGAGCAGTACTTC.